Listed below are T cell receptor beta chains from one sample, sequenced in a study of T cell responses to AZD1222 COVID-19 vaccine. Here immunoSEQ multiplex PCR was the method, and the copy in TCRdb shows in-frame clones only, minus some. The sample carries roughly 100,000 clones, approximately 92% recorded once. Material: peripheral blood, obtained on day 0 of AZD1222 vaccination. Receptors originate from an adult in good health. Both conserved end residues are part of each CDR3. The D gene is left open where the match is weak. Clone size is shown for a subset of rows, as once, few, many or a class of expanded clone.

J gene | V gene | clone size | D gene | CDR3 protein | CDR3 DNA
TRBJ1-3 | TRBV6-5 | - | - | CASSYPYRDRGNTIYF | TGTGCCAGCAGTTACCCCTACCGGGACCGTGGAAACACCATATATTTT
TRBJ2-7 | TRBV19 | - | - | CASSPKARDPFHEQYF | TGTGCCAGTAGTCCCAAGGCCCGGGACCCCTTTCACGAGCAGTACTTC
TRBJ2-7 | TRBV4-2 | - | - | CASSQDRFYEQYF | TGTGCCAGCAGCCAAGATCGCTTCTACGAGCAGTACTTC
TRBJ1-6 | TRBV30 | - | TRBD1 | CAWSGDSQVLGIPLHF | TGTGCCTGGAGTGGGGACAGCCAAGTTTTGGGAATTCCCCTCCACTTT
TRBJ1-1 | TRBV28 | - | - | CASSLPRVGAFF | TGTGCCAGCAGCCTCCCCCGGGTAGGAGCTTTCTTT
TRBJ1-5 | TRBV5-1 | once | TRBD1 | CASSSTGNSNQPQHF | TGCGCCAGCAGCTCGACAGGGAATAGCAATCAGCCCCAGCATTTT
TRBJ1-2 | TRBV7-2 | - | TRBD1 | CASSFGTGGVYGYTF | TGTGCCAGCAGCTTCGGGACAGGGGGCGTCTATGGCTACACCTTC
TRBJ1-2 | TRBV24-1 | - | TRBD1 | CATSAPGLRGYGYTF | TGTGCCACCAGTGCCCCAGGTCTCAGGGGGTATGGCTACACCTTC
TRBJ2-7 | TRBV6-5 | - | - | CASSYRDKTYEQYF | TGTGCCAGCAGTTACCGGGACAAGACTTACGAGCAGTACTTC
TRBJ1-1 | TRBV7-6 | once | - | CASSPLPGHLNTEAFF | TGTGCCAGCAGCCCCCTGCCGGGCCACTTGAACACTGAAGCTTTCTTT
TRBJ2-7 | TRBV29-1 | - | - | CSVEFSSYEQYF | TGCAGCGTTGAATTCAGCTCCTACGAGCAGTACTTC
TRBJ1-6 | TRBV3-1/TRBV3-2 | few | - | CASSQYRDSPLHF | TGTGCCAGCAGCCAATACAGGGATTCACCCCTCCACTTT
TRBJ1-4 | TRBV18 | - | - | CASSPVAVGHEKLFF | TGTGCCAGCTCACCAGTGGCAGTGGGGCACGAAAAACTGTTTTTT
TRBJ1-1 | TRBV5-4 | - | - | CASSLEVTEAFF | TGTGCCAGCAGCTTGGAGGTCACTGAAGCTTTCTTT
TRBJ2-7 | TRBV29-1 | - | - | CSARFLGERGIYEQYF | TGCAGCGCCCGTTTTTTGGGGGAAAGGGGGATCTACGAGCAGTACTTC
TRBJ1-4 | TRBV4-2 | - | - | CASSQEGAASNEKLFF | TGTGCCAGCAGCCAAGAAGGGGCCGCAAGTAATGAAAAACTGTTTTTT
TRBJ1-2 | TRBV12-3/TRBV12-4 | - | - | CASSLRGNYGYTF | TGTGCCAGCAGTTTAAGAGGGAACTATGGCTACACCTTC
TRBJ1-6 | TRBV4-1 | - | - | CASSQEIVTSSPLHF | TGCGCCAGCAGCCAAGAAATCGTAACTTCTTCACCCCTCCACTTT
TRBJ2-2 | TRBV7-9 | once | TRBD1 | CATNDRGIKNTGELFF | TGTGCCACCAACGACAGGGGAATTAAGAACACCGGGGAGCTGTTTTTT
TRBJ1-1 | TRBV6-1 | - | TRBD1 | CASSDRGQMNTEAFF | TGTGCCAGCAGTGACAGGGGGCAAATGAACACTGAAGCTTTCTTT
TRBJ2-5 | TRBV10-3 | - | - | CAISERPEETQYF | TGTGCCATCAGTGAGAGGCCGGAAGAGACCCAGTACTTC
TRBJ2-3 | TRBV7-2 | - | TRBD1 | CASSSDRPLPDTQYF | TGTGCCAGCAGTTCGGACAGGCCCTTGCCAGATACGCAGTATTTT
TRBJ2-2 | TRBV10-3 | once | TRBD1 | CAISVKGASTGELFF | TGTGCCATCAGTGTTAAGGGGGCGAGCACCGGGGAGCTGTTTTTT
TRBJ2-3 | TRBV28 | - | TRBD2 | CASSLYFVVAGGSDTQYF | TGTGCCAGCAGTTTATATTTTGTGGTAGCGGGAGGGTCTGATACGCAGTATTTT
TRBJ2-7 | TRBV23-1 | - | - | CASSQSPGRRGTGPYEQYF | TGCGCCAGCAGTCAATCCCCGGGCCGCAGGGGAACGGGTCCCTACGAGCAGTACTTC
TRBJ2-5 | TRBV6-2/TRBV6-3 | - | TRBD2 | CASSYSSSGGETQYF | TGTGCCAGCAGTTACTCGTCTAGCGGGGGAGAGACCCAGTACTTC
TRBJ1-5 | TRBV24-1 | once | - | CATSSGGNSNQPQHF | TGTGCCACCAGTTCCGGGGGTAATAGCAATCAGCCCCAGCATTTT
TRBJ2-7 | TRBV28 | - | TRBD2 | CASSPLGGGEQYF | TGTGCCAGCAGTCCCCTGGGCGGGGGCGAGCAGTACTTC
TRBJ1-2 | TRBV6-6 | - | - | CASSHGPTLSNYGYTF | TGTGCCAGCAGCCATGGGCCCACCCTTTCTAACTATGGCTACACCTTC
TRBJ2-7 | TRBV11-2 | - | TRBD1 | CASSLRQGAIDEQYF | TGTGCCAGCAGCCTGAGACAGGGGGCTATCGACGAGCAGTACTTC
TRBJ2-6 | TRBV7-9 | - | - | CASSPTSGANVLTF | TGTGCCAGCAGCCCAACCTCTGGGGCCAACGTCCTGACTTTC